A single sample is the source of the 15 T cell receptor beta chains below, sequenced in a study of CD8+CD57+ T cells in acquired aplastic anemia. Sequenced patients had shown CD8+CD57+ cell expansion by flow cytometry. CDR3 and TCR beta VDJ profiling relied on a genomic DNA template. From the reads, TCRdb called clonotypes with MiXCR, one entry per CDR3 protein. The data show approximately 180,000 distinct CDR3 sequences, less than 60% seen once. Sequencing was carried out using sorted CD4+, CD8+, or CD8+CD57+ T cells (not recorded which) from PBMCs. The receptors stem from a human donor with aplastic anemia.

This clonotype was observed many times. The DNA of the CDR3 is TGCAGTGCTTACTCCAGGGGATGGGGTGACTATGGCTACACCTTC. This gives the protein CSAYSRGWGDYGYTF. The rearrangement uses TRBV20-1 and TRBJ1-2, with D possibly being TRBD1 (6 bases). The V end lost 5 bases, the J end lost 3 bases, and 19 bases lay between the germline ends. The CDR3 is 15 amino acids. Germline loops: CDR1 DFQATT, CDR2 SNEGSKA (reference sequence).

This clonotype was detected many times. The chain has TRBV5-1 and TRBJ1-4; 9 positions agree with TRBD1. The V gene's germline CDR1 is SGHRS and CDR2 YFSETQ. This CDR3 spans 14 amino acids. The ends lost 4 bases at V and 4 bases at J; junction bases unmatched: 2. CDR3 nucleotide sequence: TGCGCCAGCAGCGGACAGGGGATTAATGAAAAACTGTTTTTT. Its translation is CASSGQGINEKLFF.

Comments on this clonotype: This clone may be a read error of a much larger clone one base away. V and J are TRBV5-1 and TRBJ2-1; 7 nucleotides align to TRBD2. The CDR3 is 15 amino acids. CDR1 SGHRS and CDR2 YFSETQ come from the germline V gene. CDR3 amino acids: CASRSSGNSHNEQFF. CDR3 nucleotide sequence: TGCGCCAGCAGGTCAAGCGGGAACTCCCACAATGAGCAGTTCTTC.

CDR3 region: CASSSKRQVGIVGYTF. The CDR3 region has the DNA TGTGCCAGTAGTAGCAAGCGACAGGTTGGGATAGTCGGCTACACCTTC. This rearrangement joins TRBV19 to TRBJ1-2; possibly TRBD1 for D (6 bases). The CDR3 covers 16 residues. The germline V gene has CDR1 LNHDA and CDR2 SQIVND (reference sequence). With 4 bases removed from V and 8 bases from J, the gap between germline ends came to 23 bases. Variable domain in full (rest from reference TRBV19 and TRBJ1-2): DGGITQSPKYLFRKEGQNVTLSCEQNLNHDAMYWYRQDPGQGLRLIYYSQIVNDFQKGDIAEGYSVSREKKESFPLTVTSAQKNPTAFYLCASSSKRQVGIVGYTFGSGTRLTVV.

This clonotype was recorded at least ten times. The rearrangement uses TRBV5-1 and TRBJ2-7; 9 bases fit TRBD1. The V and J ends lost 5 bases and 2 bases, in that order; junction bases with no gene match: 5. Germline V CDR1 and CDR2: SGHRS, YFSETQ. The CDR3 extends over 14 amino acids. DNA for the CDR3: TGCGCCAGCAGGGAACAGGGGGCTGCCTACGAGCAGTACTTC. Translated, it gives CASREQGAAYEQYF.

The rearrangement uses TRBV7-9 and TRBJ1-2; D is perhaps TRBD1 (5 bases). The V end was cut by 4 bases, the J end by 6 bases, with 18 bases between. CDR1 SEHNR and CDR2 FQNEAQ come from the germline V gene (reference sequence). The CDR3 has 15 amino acids. The chain's CDR3 is CASSSSRGETDGYTF. The CDR3 coding sequence is TGTGCCAGCAGCTCGTCCAGAGGGGAAACGGATGGCTACACCTTC.

This clonotype was counted between two and nine times. CDR3 amino acids: CASSATGFNEKLFF. In nucleotides, the CDR3 is TGTGCCAGCAGCGCGACAGGGTTTAATGAAAAACTGTTTTTT. The chain is built from TRBV11-2 and TRBJ1-4, with 7 bases aligning to TRBD1. Germline V gives CDR1 SGHAT, CDR2 FQNNGV. The ends lost 5 bases at V and 4 bases at J; junction bases unmatched: 4. The CDR3 totals 14 residues.

The chain joins TRBV25-1 to TRBJ1-4; D not certain. Germline assignment: CDR1 MGHDK and CDR2 SYGVNS. V shed 4 bases and J shed 1 base, with 7 bases lying between them. The CDR3 extends over 14 amino acids. CDR3 in amino acids: CASSALETNEKLFF. The CDR3 coding sequence is TGTGCCAGCAGTGCTTTGGAAACTAATGAAAAACTGTTTTTT.

This rearrangement joins TRBV3-1 to TRBJ2-2; perhaps TRBD1 as D (5 bases). Looked up from germline, CDR1 is LGHDT and CDR2 is YNNKEL (reference sequence). The CDR3 sequence is 15 residues long. V lost 3 bases and J lost 7, with 15 bases in between. The CDR3 sequence: CASSHPVDTGGELFF. CDR3 nucleotides: TGTGCCAGCAGCCATCCCGTGGACACGGGCGGGGAGCTGTTTTTT.

This clonotype was recorded at least ten times. V usage is TRBV5-4 and J usage is TRBJ1-2; the D gene is possibly TRBD1 (6 bases). The CDR3 consists of 15 residues. Trimming removed 3 bases from V and 0 bases from J, with 12 bases in between. Looked up from germline, CDR1 is SGHNT and CDR2 is YYREEE (reference sequence). As DNA, the CDR3 is TGTGCCAGCAGCTATGGACAGTGGGCTAACTATGGCTACACCTTC. It translates to CASSYGQWANYGYTF.

This sequence joins TRBV15 and TRBJ1-5; D not resolved. Germline-derived CDR1 and CDR2 are LNHNV and YYDKDF (reference sequence). The V end lost 2 bases, the J end lost 5 bases, and 4 bases lay between the germline ends. This CDR3 contains 12 residues. CDR3: CATSRNDQPQHF. CDR3 coding DNA: TGTGCCACCAGCAGAAACGATCAGCCCCAGCATTTT.

The gene calls are TRBV4-3 and TRBJ2-5, with TRBD2 identical over 9 bases. This CDR3 comprises 15 residues. The ends lost 0 bases at V and 1 base at J; junction bases unmatched: 0. Germline lookup yields CDR1 LGHNA and CDR2 YSLEER. In DNA form, the CDR3 reads TGCGCCAGCAGCCAAGAGCGGGGGGGCCAAGAGACCCAGTACTTC. This codes for CASSQERGGQETQYF.

This clonotype was detected many times. The V gene is TRBV4-3, the J gene TRBJ1-1; 7 positions match TRBD1. The V gene's germline CDR1 is LGHNA and CDR2 YSLEER. This CDR3 comprises 16 residues. After removal of 0 bases from V and 0 bases from J, the junction contained 4 bases not matched to a gene. As DNA, the CDR3 is TGCGCCAGCAGCCAAGATGACAGGGTTATGAACACTGAAGCTTTCTTT. Amino acids: CASSQDDRVMNTEAFF.

This clonotype was seen only once. The chain carries TRBV5-8 and TRBJ1-2; TRBD1 aligns across 10 bases. Per germline, CDR1 SGHTS and CDR2 YDEGEE. V was pared by 4 bases and J by 8 bases, with 8 bases of the junction left unmatched. The CDR3 contains 14 residues. This CDR3 reads CASSRGQGGQGYTF. The CDR3 DNA sequence: TGTGCCAGCAGCAGAGGACAGGGGGGACAAGGCTACACCTTC.

V gene TRBV2 combines with J gene TRBJ2-7, with D possibly matching TRBD2 (6 bases). The germline V gene encodes CDR1 SNHLY and CDR2 FYNNEI. V lost 4 bases, J lost 1 base, and 11 bases lay in between. The CDR3 loop spans 14 amino acids. The DNA of the CDR3 is TGTGCCAGCAGTGGGCTAGCGCTGTCCTACGAGCAGTACTTC. The encoded protein is CASSGLALSYEQYF.